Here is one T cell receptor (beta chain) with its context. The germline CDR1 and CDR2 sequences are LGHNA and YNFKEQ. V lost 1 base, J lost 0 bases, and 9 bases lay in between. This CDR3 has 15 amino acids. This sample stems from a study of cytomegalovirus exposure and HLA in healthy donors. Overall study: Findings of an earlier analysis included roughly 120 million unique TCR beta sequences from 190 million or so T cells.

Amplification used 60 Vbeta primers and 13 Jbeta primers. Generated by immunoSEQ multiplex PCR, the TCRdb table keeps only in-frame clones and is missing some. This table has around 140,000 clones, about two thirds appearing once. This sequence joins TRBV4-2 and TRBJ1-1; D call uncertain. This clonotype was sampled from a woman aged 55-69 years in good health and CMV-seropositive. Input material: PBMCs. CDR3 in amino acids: CASSQVGAMNTEAFF. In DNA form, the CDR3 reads TGTGCCAGCAGCCAAGTGGGAGCCATGAACACTGAAGCTTTCTTT.